The 31 T cell receptor beta chains below all came from one sample that was sequenced in a study of neurological immune-mediated disorders. TCRdb re-derived calls from the 5' RACE reads in MiXCR, one entry per CDR3 protein. The sample holds tens of thousands of distinct CDR3 sequences, approximately 10% seen once. Sequencing used PBMCs. These receptors were obtained from a woman in her 30s with HTLV-1-associated myelopathy (HAM/TSP).

As to this clonotype: Given the absence of the conserved phenylalanine or tryptophan at the CDR3 end, a read error is likely. The chain links TRBV12-3 or TRBV12-4 to TRBJ2-2, with D maybe TRBD1 (5 bases). The V end was cut by 6 bases, the J end by 0 bases, with 8 bases between. The CDR3 runs 14 residues. The DNA for the CDR3 is TGTGCCAGCAGGCGGACACCGAACACCGGGGAGCTGTTTTCT. This sequence encodes CASRRTPNTGELFS.

The table lists this clonotype with a few counts. The J gene is TRBJ2-1, the V gene TRBV18; TRBD2 agrees at 9 bases. The germline V gene encodes CDR1 KGHSH and CDR2 LQKENI. Germline trimming cut 3 bases from V and 5 bases from J; bases unmatched to any gene: 11. CDR3 length: 17 residues. The CDR3 protein is CASSPPAAGGNNNEQFF. CDR3 DNA sequence: TGTGCCAGCTCACCGCCAGCAGCGGGGGGTAATAACAATGAGCAGTTCTTC.

There are many counts of this clonotype. V gene TRBV5-1 combines with J gene TRBJ1-5, with TRBD1 matching 8 bases. Germline V gene lookup returns CDR1 SGHRS and CDR2 YFSETQ. The CDR3 covers 18 residues. The trim removed 0 bases at V and 0 bases at J, leaving 8 bases unmatched. The chain's CDR3 is CASSLGRQGPYSNQPQHF. The DNA for the CDR3 is TGCGCCAGCAGCTTGGGGAGACAGGGGCCTTATAGCAATCAGCCCCAGCATTTT.

The table lists this clonotype with many counts. The V and J genes are TRBV6-1 and TRBJ2-7; D unclear. The V end was cut by 0 bases, the J end by 0 bases, with 15 bases between. The CDR3 contains 17 residues. Germline loops: CDR1 MNHNS, CDR2 SASEGT. CDR3 loop: CASSEAFKRHLSYEQYF. The CDR3 DNA is TGTGCCAGCAGTGAAGCTTTTAAGAGACACCTCTCCTACGAGCAGTACTTC.

The table lists this clonotype with many counts. This rearrangement joins TRBV6-5 to TRBJ1-2; perhaps TRBD1 as D (6 bases). This CDR3 is 14 amino acids long. From germline, CDR1 is MNHEY and CDR2 SVGAGI. V gave up 4 bases and J gave up 0 bases, with 9 bases separating them. CDR3 bases: TGTGCCAGCAGTTCCGGGACATCTAACTATGGCTACACCTTC. It is translated as CASSSGTSNYGYTF.

This clonotype was seen many times. The gene calls are TRBV4-1 and TRBJ2-1; D might be TRBD1 or TRBD2, each matching 5 bases. Deletions cut 4 bases from V and 9 bases from J, with 13 bases between. CDR1 is MGHRA, CDR2 YSYEKL, per germline. The CDR3 spans 13 residues. CDR3 in DNA: TGCGCCAGCAGCCGCCCCCCTGGGGGTGAGCAGTTCTTC. Its translation: CASSRPPGGEQFF.

This clonotype was seen repeatedly, ten times or more. The gene calls are TRBV20-1 and TRBJ1-2; D gene unclear. Trimming pared 0 bases from V and 3 bases from J, leaving 8 bases between. Germline values: CDR1 DFQATT, CDR2 SNEGSKA (reference sequence). CDR3 length: 13 amino acids. This CDR3 is CSAREGTDYGYTF. In DNA form, the CDR3 reads TGCAGTGCTAGAGAGGGAACGGACTATGGCTACACCTTC.

This clonotype was counted ten times or more. The V and J genes are TRBV5-1 and TRBJ1-2; tentative D call: TRBD1 (5 bases). The V and J ends lost 0 bases and 8 bases respectively, with 17 bases between them. The CDR3 totals 15 residues. Germline CDR1 is SGHRS and CDR2 is YFSETQ. The chain's CDR3 is CASSLVTVGSAGYTF. The CDR3 DNA sequence: TGCGCCAGCAGCTTGGTGACAGTAGGGTCTGCCGGCTACACCTTC. The full variable domain, completed using reference TRBV5-1 and TRBJ1-2, is KAGVTQTPRYLIKTRGQQVTLSCSPISGHRSVSWYQQTPGQGLQFLFEYFSETQRNKGNFPGRFSGRQFSNSRSEMNVSTLELGDSALYLCASSLVTVGSAGYTFGSGTRLTVV.

This clonotype was counted many times. The chain has TRBV20-1 and TRBJ1-1; D call uncertain. Between the trimmed V and J ends, which lost 4 bases and 1 base, there was a span of 7 bases. From germline, CDR1 is DFQATT and CDR2 SNEGSKA (reference sequence). The CDR3 contains 12 residues. CDR3: CSATRQNTEAFF. The CDR3 nucleotides read TGCAGTGCTACCAGACAGAACACTGAAGCTTTCTTT.

This clonotype appeared many times. The chain links TRBV7-2 to TRBJ2-1; D unresolved. Per germline, CDR1 SGHTA and CDR2 FQGNSA. V lost 5 bases, J lost 4 bases, and 15 bases lay in between. There are 15 residues in the CDR3. CDR3 sequence: CASSRQDGGYNEQFF. The CDR3 DNA reads as TGTGCCAGCAGCCGTCAGGATGGTGGGTACAATGAGCAGTTCTTC.

The rearrangement links TRBV19 to TRBJ1-2; D gene unclear. The V end was cut by 1 base, the J end by 4 bases, with 19 bases between. This CDR3 is 17 amino acids long. The germline V gene encodes CDR1 LNHDA and CDR2 SQIVND (reference sequence). DNA for the CDR3: TGTGCCAGTAGTATAGTGTCCTCCATTGTTAACCTCTATGGCTACACCTTC. Amino acid sequence: CASSIVSSIVNLYGYTF.

This clonotype is medium-sized (0.01 to 0.1%) within its sample. The CDR3 is CASSFDTVPRRYF. CDR3 DNA: TGTGCCAGCAGTTTTGACACGGTTCCACGGAGATATTTT. J is TRBJ1-3 and V is TRBV12-3 or TRBV12-4, with no clear D. The CDR3 extends over 13 amino acids. V lost 3 bases to trimming and J lost 15 bases, with 18 bases between them.

This clonotype was recorded many times. The chain recombines TRBV5-6 with TRBJ1-1; D not certain. The germline gives CDR1 SGHDT, CDR2 YYEEEE. The CDR3 consists of 13 residues. Trimming removed 5 bases at V and 8 bases at J, with 16 bases between. DNA for the CDR3: TGTGCCAGCAGTCGTTGGATTGGATCCGAAGCTTTCTTT. Translation: CASSRWIGSEAFF.

This clonotype was counted many times. The rearrangement uses TRBV5-1 and TRBJ1-1; D is undetermined. Germline values: CDR1 SGHRS, CDR2 YFSETQ. The CDR3 totals 13 residues. Between the trimmed V and J ends, which lost 0 bases and 3 bases, there was a span of 6 bases. This chain's CDR3 is CASSLDQDTEAFF. The CDR3 nucleotides are TGCGCCAGCAGCTTGGACCAGGACACTGAAGCTTTCTTT.

This clonotype was detected many times. V is TRBV20-1 and J is TRBJ1-2; unclear D gene. Germline V gene sequence: CDR1 DFQATT, CDR2 SNEGSKA (reference sequence). This CDR3 comprises 14 residues. V was clipped by 0 bases and J by 5 bases, with 13 bases between them. Here the CDR3 DNA reads TGCAGTGCTAGAGACCCAGCGTCAAGTTATGGCTACACCTTC. It encodes CSARDPASSYGYTF.

This clonotype was counted ten times or more. This chain uses TRBV10-3 with TRBJ1-3; D perhaps matches TRBD1 (6 bases). The CDR3 consists of 13 residues. Germline V CDR1 and CDR2: ENHRY, SYGVKD. Trimming pared 8 bases from V and 8 bases from J, leaving 16 bases between. The CDR3 spells CAIGQGSRDTIYF. For the CDR3, the DNA is TGTGCCATCGGTCAGGGGTCTCGAGACACCATATATTTT.

This clonotype was counted at least ten times. The chain carries TRBV9 and TRBJ2-4; no firm D call. Trimming removed 7 bases from V and 6 bases from J, with 17 bases in between. CDR3 length: 14 amino acids. Germline lookup yields CDR1 SGDLS and CDR2 YYNGEE. Here the CDR3 reads CASGRGQDGNIQYF. CDR3 sequence (DNA): TGTGCCAGCGGGCGTGGGCAGGACGGAAACATTCAGTACTTC.

Ten or more counts support this clonotype. V gene TRBV20-1 combines with J gene TRBJ2-7, with 9 bases identical to TRBD1. The V and J ends lost 3 bases and 6 bases, in that order; junction bases with no gene match: 12. The V gene's germline CDR1 is DFQATT and CDR2 SNEGSKA (reference sequence). The CDR3 covers 15 residues. Here the CDR3 DNA reads TGCAGTGCTAGTCTTACAGGGGGCGGGGGTGGCGAGCAGTACTTC. Encoded protein: CSASLTGGGGGEQYF.

In its sample, this clonotype was seen many times. J is TRBJ2-1 and V is TRBV12-3 or TRBV12-4; perhaps TRBD1 as D (5 bases). This CDR3 has 14 residues. V dropped 2 bases and J dropped 5 bases, with 10 bases sitting between them. The CDR3 coding sequence is TGTGCCAGCAGTTTATGGACATTCAACAATGAGCAGTTCTTC. Its translation: CASSLWTFNNEQFF.

This clonotype has at least ten counts. This sequence joins TRBV11-2 and TRBJ2-7; TRBD2 matches at 7 bases. Germline V gene data show CDR1 as SGHAT and CDR2 as FQNNGV. Losses at the gene ends were 5 bases for V and 6 bases for J; bases not matched to a gene: 16. The CDR3 covers 16 residues. CDR3 sequence reads: CASSSLGRGSTGEQYF. The CDR3, as DNA: TGTGCCAGCAGCAGCTTAGGGAGGGGATCCACGGGCGAGCAGTACTTC.

This clonotype has at least ten counts. The CDR3, as DNA: TGTGCCACCAGCAAACTCCGCGGGGGGAGCTCCTACAATGAGCAGTTCTTC. Translating gives CATSKLRGGSSYNEQFF. V usage is TRBV15 and J usage is TRBJ2-1; 8 bases fit TRBD2. Germline CDR1 LNHNV, CDR2 YYDKDF (reference sequence). J was trimmed by 0 bases and V by 4 bases; bases with no gene match: 8. CDR3 size: 17 residues.

At least ten counts were recorded for this clonotype. This sequence joins TRBV6-9 and TRBJ1-5; 7 bases fit TRBD1. J gave up 0 bases and V 4 bases, and 15 bases lay outside the gene matches. The CDR3 has 19 residues. CDR1 is MNHGY and CDR2 is SVAAGI in the germline V gene. CDR3 loop: CASSSVLAGTVNSNQPQHF. CDR3 DNA sequence: TGTGCCAGCAGTTCGGTTTTGGCAGGGACAGTGAATAGCAATCAGCCCCAGCATTTT.

A note on this clonotype: No DNA is shown, since the ends of the CDR3 on it are uncertain; the CDR3 is the one TCRdb lists. The chain employs TRBV5-1 and TRBJ1-1; the table's D call of TRBD1 was not tested on the DNA. Counting both end residues, the CDR3 totals 21 amino acids. CDR1 is SGHRS and CDR2 is YFSETQ in the germline V gene. The CDR3 sequence: CASSFYICSAATGTLNTEAFF.

This clonotype occurred many times. The chain links TRBV5-1 to TRBJ2-3; D possibly corresponds to TRBD1 (5 bases). V gave up 4 bases and J gave up 2 bases, with 11 bases separating them. Germline V gene data show CDR1 as SGHRS and CDR2 as YFSETQ. The CDR3 runs 14 residues. The CDR3 DNA is TGCGCCAGCAGCCTTCAGGGCAACACAGATACGCAGTATTTT. This sequence encodes CASSLQGNTDTQYF.

This clonotype came up many times. The chain employs TRBV3-1 and TRBJ2-7, with TRBD2 matching 7 bases. The CDR3 covers 18 residues. V lost 3 bases and J lost 7; bases outside the gene matches: 21. Germline CDR1 LGHDT, CDR2 YNNKEL (reference sequence). CDR3 in DNA: TGTGCCAGCAGCCAGGCCCGGGGGGTCGCGCCACGACGGCGGGAGCAGTACTTC. It is translated as CASSQARGVAPRRREQYF.

This clonotype was recorded many times. The chain links TRBV15 to TRBJ1-5; D gene unclear. CDR3 size: 16 residues. Trimming took off 0 bases at V and 0 bases at J, with 9 bases between the two ends. The germline V gene encodes CDR1 LNHNV and CDR2 YYDKDF (reference sequence). In DNA form, the CDR3 reads TGTGCCACCAGCAGAGATCCCGCATATAGCAATCAGCCCCAGCATTTT. This codes for CATSRDPAYSNQPQHF.

This clonotype qualifies as medium-sized. CDR3 in amino acids: CSVSSGGHNEQFF. The CDR3 DNA sequence: TGCAGCGTTTCTAGCGGGGGTCACAATGAGCAGTTCTTC. The rearrangement joins TRBV29-1 to TRBJ2-1; 10 bases fit TRBD2. The CDR3 length is 13 residues. The germline CDR1 and CDR2 sequences are SQVTM and ANQGSEA. V lost 5 bases, J lost 5 bases, and 3 bases stayed unmatched.

This clonotype has a count of ten or more. This chain links TRBV20-1 with TRBJ1-2; 8 bases are shared with TRBD1. J lost 4 bases, V lost 6 bases, and 13 bases had no gene match. The CDR3 extends over 15 amino acids. The germline V gene encodes CDR1 DFQATT and CDR2 SNEGSKA (reference sequence). This CDR3 reads CSALPRTGRGYGYTF. CDR3 in DNA: TGCAGTGCCCTACCGCGGACAGGGCGTGGCTATGGCTACACCTTC.

This clonotype was recorded many times. The rearrangement joins TRBV7-6 to TRBJ1-2; 12 bases map to TRBD1. The CDR3 runs to 15 residues. The V and J ends lost 7 bases and 7 bases, in that order; junction bases with no gene match: 10. CDR1 is SGHVS and CDR2 is FNYEAQ in the germline V gene. The CDR3 DNA sequence: TGTGCCAGCATACCGGGACAGGGGGCAAACCCTGGCTACACCTTC. Translation: CASIPGQGANPGYTF.

This clonotype was seen at least ten times. This chain joins TRBV20-1 and TRBJ2-5, with D perhaps TRBD2 (6 bases). CDR3 length equals 11 residues. With 6 bases removed from V and 5 bases from J, the gap between germline ends came to 10 bases. Germline V gives CDR1 DFQATT, CDR2 SNEGSKA (reference sequence). CDR3 loop: CSALGGETQYF. The CDR3 DNA is TGCAGTGCCCTAGGAGGGGAGACCCAGTACTTC.

This clonotype was counted many times. This chain joins TRBV15 and TRBJ1-1, with no clear D. CDR1 and CDR2 from the germline V gene are LNHNV and YYDKDF (reference sequence). This CDR3 spans 15 amino acids. Trimming pared 0 bases from V and 5 bases from J, leaving 13 bases between. CDR3 in amino acids: CATSRDPVTGTEAFF. In DNA form, the CDR3 reads TGTGCCACCAGCAGAGATCCGGTAACGGGGACTGAAGCTTTCTTT.